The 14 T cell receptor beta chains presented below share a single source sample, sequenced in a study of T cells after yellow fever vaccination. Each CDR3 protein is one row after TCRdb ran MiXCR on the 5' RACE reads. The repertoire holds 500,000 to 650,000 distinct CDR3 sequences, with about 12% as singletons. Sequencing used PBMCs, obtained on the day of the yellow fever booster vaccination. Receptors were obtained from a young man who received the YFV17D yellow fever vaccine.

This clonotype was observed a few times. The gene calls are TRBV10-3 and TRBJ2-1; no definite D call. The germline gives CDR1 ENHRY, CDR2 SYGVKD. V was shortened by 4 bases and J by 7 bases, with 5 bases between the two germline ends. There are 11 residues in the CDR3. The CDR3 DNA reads TGTGCCATCAGTGTCAGGAATGAGCAGTTCTTC. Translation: CAISVRNEQFF.

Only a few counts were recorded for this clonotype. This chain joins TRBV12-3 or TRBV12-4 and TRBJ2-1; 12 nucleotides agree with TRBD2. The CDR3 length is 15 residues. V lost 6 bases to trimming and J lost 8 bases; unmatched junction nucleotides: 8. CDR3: CASSQLAGGGDEQFF. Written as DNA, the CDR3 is TGTGCCAGCAGCCAACTAGCGGGAGGCGGAGATGAGCAGTTCTTC.

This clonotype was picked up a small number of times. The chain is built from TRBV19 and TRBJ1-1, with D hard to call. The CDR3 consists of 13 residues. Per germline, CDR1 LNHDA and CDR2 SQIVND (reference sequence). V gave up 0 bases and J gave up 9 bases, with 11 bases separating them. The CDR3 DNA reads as TGTGCCAGTAGTATAGATCGGCAGACGAAAGCTTTCTTT. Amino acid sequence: CASSIDRQTKAFF.

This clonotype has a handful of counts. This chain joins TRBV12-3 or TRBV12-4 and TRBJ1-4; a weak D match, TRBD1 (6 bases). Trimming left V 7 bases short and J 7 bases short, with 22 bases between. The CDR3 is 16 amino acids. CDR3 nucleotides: TGTGCCAGCAACCTCGCGGGGGGCGCCTTTGGTGAAAAACTGTTTTTT. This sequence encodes CASNLAGGAFGEKLFF.

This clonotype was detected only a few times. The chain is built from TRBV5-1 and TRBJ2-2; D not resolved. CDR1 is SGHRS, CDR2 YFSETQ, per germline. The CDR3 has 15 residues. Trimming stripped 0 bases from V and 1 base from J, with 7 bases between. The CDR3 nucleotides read TGCGCCAGCAGCTTGGGCCTGGAGAACACCGGGGAGCTGTTTTTT. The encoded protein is CASSLGLENTGELFF.

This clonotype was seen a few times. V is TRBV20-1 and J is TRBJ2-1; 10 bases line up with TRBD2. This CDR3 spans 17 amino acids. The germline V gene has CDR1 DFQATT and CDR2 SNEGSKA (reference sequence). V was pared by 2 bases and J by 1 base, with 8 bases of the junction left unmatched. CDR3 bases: TGCAGTGCTAGATCCTCTAGCGGGAGCGATTCCTACAATGAGCAGTTCTTC. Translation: CSARSSSGSDSYNEQFF.

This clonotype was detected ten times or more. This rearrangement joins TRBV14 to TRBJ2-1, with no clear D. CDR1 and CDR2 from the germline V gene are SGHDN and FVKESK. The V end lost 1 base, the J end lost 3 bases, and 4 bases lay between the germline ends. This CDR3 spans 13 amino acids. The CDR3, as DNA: TGTGCCAGCAGCCAAGCAGTCTACAATGAGCAGTTCTTC. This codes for CASSQAVYNEQFF.

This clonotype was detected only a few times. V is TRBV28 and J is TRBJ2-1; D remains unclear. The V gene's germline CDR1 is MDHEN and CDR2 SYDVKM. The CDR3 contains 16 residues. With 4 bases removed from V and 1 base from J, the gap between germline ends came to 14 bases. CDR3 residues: CASSSQTVWSYNEQFF. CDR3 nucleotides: TGTGCCAGCAGTTCCCAAACAGTTTGGTCCTACAATGAGCAGTTCTTC.

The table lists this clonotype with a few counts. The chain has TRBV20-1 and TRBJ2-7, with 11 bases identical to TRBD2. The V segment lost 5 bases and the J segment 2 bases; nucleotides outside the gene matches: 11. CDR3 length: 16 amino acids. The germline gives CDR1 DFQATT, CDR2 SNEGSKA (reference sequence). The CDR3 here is CSAPGRGTSGTYEQYF. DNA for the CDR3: TGCAGTGCTCCCGGGAGGGGGACTAGCGGTACCTACGAGCAGTACTTC.

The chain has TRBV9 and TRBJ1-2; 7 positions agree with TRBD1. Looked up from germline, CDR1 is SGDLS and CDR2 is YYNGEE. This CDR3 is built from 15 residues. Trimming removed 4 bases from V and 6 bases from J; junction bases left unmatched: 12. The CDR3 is CASSPRQGRDDGYTF. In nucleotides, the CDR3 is TGTGCCAGCAGCCCGCGACAGGGTAGAGATGATGGCTACACCTTC.

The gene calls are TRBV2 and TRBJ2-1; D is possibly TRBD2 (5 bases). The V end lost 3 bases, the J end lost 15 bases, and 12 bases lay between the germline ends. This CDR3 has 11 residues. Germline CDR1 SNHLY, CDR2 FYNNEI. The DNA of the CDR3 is TGTGCCAGCAGTGATTCGCTAGCTTGGTTCTTC. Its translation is CASSDSLAWFF.

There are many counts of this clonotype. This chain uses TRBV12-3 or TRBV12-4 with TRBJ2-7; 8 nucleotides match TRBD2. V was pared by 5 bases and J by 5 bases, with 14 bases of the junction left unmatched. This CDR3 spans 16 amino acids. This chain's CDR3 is CASSNPRGAGDDEQYF. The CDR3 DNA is TGTGCCAGCAGTAACCCGCGGGGGGCAGGGGACGACGAGCAGTACTTC.

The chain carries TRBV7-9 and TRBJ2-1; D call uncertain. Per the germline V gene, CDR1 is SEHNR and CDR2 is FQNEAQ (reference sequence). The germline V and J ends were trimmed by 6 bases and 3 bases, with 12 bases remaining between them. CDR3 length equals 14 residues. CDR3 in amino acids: CASSGVGGYNEQFF. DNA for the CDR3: TGTGCCAGCAGTGGAGTTGGCGGCTACAATGAGCAGTTCTTC.

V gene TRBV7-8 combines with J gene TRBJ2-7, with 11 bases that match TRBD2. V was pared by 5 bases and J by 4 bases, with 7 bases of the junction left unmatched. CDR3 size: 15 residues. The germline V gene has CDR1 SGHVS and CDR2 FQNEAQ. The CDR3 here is CASSESLAGGYEQYF. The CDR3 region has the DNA TGTGCCAGCAGCGAATCTCTAGCGGGAGGTTACGAGCAGTACTTC.